This T cell receptor (beta chain) was sequenced for a study of blood T cells in healthy people across ages. With 5 bases removed from V and 2 bases from J, the gap between germline ends came to 15 bases. This CDR3 has 15 residues. This clonotype appeared a few times. Together with a sample-barcoded 5' primer, a J-beta primer mix was included in a second PCR lasting about 6 to 11 cycles. No fewer than 3 million CDR3-containing paired-end reads came from each sample. MiXCR, applied by TCRdb to the 5' RACE reads, yields one record per CDR3 protein. The sample carries roughly 1.4 million distinct CDR3 sequences, around 55% recorded once.

The chain links TRBV12-3 or TRBV12-4 to TRBJ2-5, with TRBD1 as a possible D gene (7 bases). Sample: blood. This clonotype was obtained from a man aged 18 to 30 in good health. CDR3 residues: CASSGGTESQETQYF. The CDR3 nucleotides are TGTGCCAGCAGTGGGGGGACAGAAAGTCAAGAGACCCAGTACTTC.